These 23 T cell receptor beta chains came from one sample sequenced in a study of T cell responses to AZD1222 COVID-19 vaccine. Clones were sequenced by immunoSEQ multiplex PCR, and TCRdb holds only the in-frame ones, with some missing. The data contain about 110,000 clones, just over 85% of them singletons. Here the sequenced sample was peripheral blood, taken on day 0 of AZD1222 vaccination. Receptor source: an adult in good health.

The J gene is TRBJ2-7, the V gene TRBV5-5; D gene unclear. V was shortened by 1 base and J by 5 bases, with 10 bases between the two germline ends. Germline V gene lookup returns CDR1 SGHKS and CDR2 YYEKEE (reference sequence). There are 13 residues in the CDR3. CDR3 bases: TGTGCCAGCAGCTTGTTCACTAACCACGAGCAGTACTTC. This translates into CASSLFTNHEQYF.

The rearrangement links TRBV7-2 to TRBJ2-5; 8 bases line up with TRBD1. CDR3 length: 15 amino acids. Germline V lookup: CDR1 SGHTA, CDR2 FQGNSA. The V and J ends lost 4 bases and 5 bases, in that order; junction bases with no gene match: 9. CDR3 nucleotides: TGTGCCAGCAGCTCTAGACAGGGGTTCGGGGAGACCCAGTACTTC. This translates into CASSSRQGFGETQYF. Using reference TRBV7-2 and TRBJ2-5 for the parts outside the CDR3, the full variable domain is GAGVSQSPSNKVTEKGKDVELRCDPISGHTALYWYRQSLGQGLEFLIYFQGNSAPDKSGLPSDRFSAERTGGSVSTLTIQRTQQEDSAVYLCASSSRQGFGETQYFGPGTRLLVL.

This chain uses TRBV13 with TRBJ1-1; D uncertain. The CDR3 has 13 residues. Trimming cost V 2 bases and J 2 bases, with 6 bases left between them. Looked up from germline, CDR1 is PRHDT and CDR2 is FYEKMQ (reference sequence). CDR3 amino acids: CASSLFRNTEAFF. CDR3 nucleotide sequence: TGTGCCAGCAGCTTATTTCGCAACACTGAAGCTTTCTTT. Looking up the rest from reference TRBV13 and TRBJ1-1 gives the full variable domain: AAGVIQSPRHLIKEKRETATLKCYPIPRHDTVYWYQQGPGQDPQFLISFYEKMQSDKGSIPDRFSAQQFSDYHSELNMSSLELGDSALYFCASSLFRNTEAFFGQGTRLTVV.

This clone was seen a handful of times. This chain connects TRBV27 to TRBJ1-5; D remains unclear. Germline CDR1 is MNHEY and CDR2 is SMNVEV (reference sequence). The germline V and J ends were trimmed by 3 bases and 1 base, with 4 bases remaining between them. This CDR3 is 13 amino acids long. As DNA, the CDR3 is TGTGCCAGCAGTTTGGGCAGCAATCAGCCCCAGCATTTT. This translates into CASSLGSNQPQHF.

The chain carries TRBV2 and TRBJ2-7; 10 nucleotides line up with TRBD1. Germline CDR1 reads SNHLY; CDR2 reads FYNNEI. The junction had 6 bases not matched to a gene; V was cut back by 9 bases and J by 4 bases. The CDR3 spans 13 residues. The CDR3 spells CASVRDRGYEQYF. The CDR3 nucleotides are TGTGCCAGTGTCCGGGACAGGGGATACGAGCAGTACTTC.

V gene TRBV18 combines with J gene TRBJ2-3; D remains unclear. From germline, CDR1 is KGHSH and CDR2 LQKENI. The length of the CDR3 is 15 residues. The V gene lost 2 bases and the J gene lost 4 bases, with 13 bases spanning the gap. In DNA form, the CDR3 reads TGTGCCAGCTCACCAGGAACGGGTATGGCAGATACGCAGTATTTT. Translation: CASSPGTGMADTQYF.

V usage is TRBV19 and J usage is TRBJ1-6; D is undetermined. The CDR3 is made up of 15 amino acids. Trimming left V 6 bases short and J 2 bases short, with 11 bases between. The germline gives CDR1 LNHDA, CDR2 SQIVND (reference sequence). The CDR3, as DNA: TGTGCCAGTAGGGCGAAGAGGACCTATAATTCACCCCTCCACTTT. Protein product: CASRAKRTYNSPLHF.

This chain connects TRBV15 to TRBJ1-5; D is perhaps TRBD1 (6 bases). V lost 9 bases and J 1 base, leaving 13 bases between the germline ends. The CDR3 loop spans 14 amino acids. Germline CDR1 is LNHNV and CDR2 is YYDKDF (reference sequence). Here the CDR3 DNA reads TGTGCCACGGGGGGCGTACGCAGCAATCAGCCCCAGCATTTT. This gives the protein CATGGVRSNQPQHF.

The chain joins TRBV6-6 to TRBJ1-2; 8 nucleotides match TRBD1. J lost 0 bases, V lost 8 bases, and 5 bases had no gene match. The germline V gene has CDR1 MNHNY and CDR2 SVGAGI (reference sequence). The CDR3 extends over 14 amino acids. CDR3 bases: TGTGCCAGCCGAACAGGGGGAGCTAACTATGGCTACACCTTC. Translating it yields CASRTGGANYGYTF.

The gene calls are TRBV27 and TRBJ1-2; D gene uncertain. CDR3 length: 13 amino acids. Germline V gene sequence: CDR1 MNHEY, CDR2 SMNVEV (reference sequence). Trimming cost V 3 bases and J 2 bases, with 7 bases left between them. The DNA for the CDR3 is TGTGCCAGCAGTTTGACGGGGAACTATGGCTACACCTTC. It translates to CASSLTGNYGYTF.

J is TRBJ2-1 and V is TRBV12-5, with 7 positions matching TRBD2. CDR3 size: 17 residues. Trimming cost V 3 bases and J 3 bases; bases outside gene matches: 11. Germline V gene sequence: CDR1 LGHNT, CDR2 FRNRAP. The CDR3 spells CASGFAPLGGYYNEQFF. In DNA form, the CDR3 reads TGTGCTAGTGGTTTCGCTCCGCTCGGGGGGTACTACAATGAGCAGTTCTTC.

The CDR3 DNA reads as TGCGCCAGCAGCCAACCAGTAGATACGCAGTATTTT. Amino acid sequence: CASSQPVDTQYF. The rearrangement uses TRBV4-1 and TRBJ2-3; D not resolved. Trimming cost V 2 bases and J 5 bases, with 5 bases left between them. CDR3 length: 12 amino acids. CDR1 is MGHRA and CDR2 is YSYEKL in the germline V gene.

The rearrangement uses TRBV28 and TRBJ1-2; no firm D call. The CDR3 is 17 amino acids. V dropped 2 bases and J dropped 1 base, with 17 bases sitting between them. The germline gives CDR1 MDHEN, CDR2 SYDVKM. The CDR3 DNA follows: TGTGCCAGCAGTTTAGGTCCCCGGCTAGGGATTAACTATGGCTACACCTTC. This codes for CASSLGPRLGINYGYTF.

This sequence joins TRBV4-2 and TRBJ1-5; a weak D match, TRBD1 (5 bases). This CDR3 contains 17 residues. CDR1 and CDR2 from the germline V gene are LGHNA and YNFKEQ. Deletions cut 0 bases from V and 1 base from J, with 13 bases between. The CDR3 here is CASSQEVGGISNQPQHF. DNA of the CDR3: TGTGCCAGCAGCCAAGAGGTGGGGGGGATAAGCAATCAGCCCCAGCATTTT.

The chain recombines TRBV6-1 with TRBJ2-4, with D hard to call. This CDR3 comprises 14 residues. CDR1 MNHNS and CDR2 SASEGT come from the germline V gene. Trimming pared 2 bases from V and 6 bases from J, leaving 11 bases between. The CDR3 loop reads CASSELVFGNIQYF. The DNA for the CDR3 is TGTGCCAGCAGTGAATTAGTCTTCGGAAACATTCAGTACTTC.

CDR3 sequence: CATSDPGASGEQYF. DNA of the CDR3: TGTGCCACCAGTGACCCGGGGGCCAGTGGCGAGCAGTACTTC. The V and J genes are TRBV24-1 and TRBJ2-7; D assignment may be TRBD1 or TRBD2 (6 bases each). CDR1 is KGHDR, CDR2 SFDVKD, per germline. Trimming pared 4 bases from V and 6 bases from J, leaving 15 bases between. There are 14 residues in the CDR3.

This chain uses TRBV5-1 with TRBJ2-1; TRBD1 matches at 11 bases. In germline, CDR1 is SGHRS, CDR2 YFSETQ. The V segment lost 4 bases and the J segment 8 bases; nucleotides outside the gene matches: 8. CDR3 length: 15 residues. In DNA, the CDR3 is TGCGCCAGCAGCCAGCTGGACAGGGGGCTCGATGAGCAGTTCTTC. Protein: CASSQLDRGLDEQFF. Filled out from reference TRBV5-1 and TRBJ2-1, the complete variable domain reads KAGVTQTPRYLIKTRGQQVTLSCSPISGHRSVSWYQQTPGQGLQFLFEYFSETQRNKGNFPGRFSGRQFSNSRSEMNVSTLELGDSALYLCASSQLDRGLDEQFFGPGTRLTVL.

The chain recombines TRBV19 with TRBJ1-5; the match to TRBD1 covers 7 bases. CDR3 length equals 15 residues. The germline V gene has CDR1 LNHDA and CDR2 SQIVND (reference sequence). The J segment lost 7 bases and the V segment lost 4 bases, leaving 10 bases of the junction unmatched. Here the CDR3 reads CASSKDEQQGQPQHF. CDR3 DNA sequence: TGTGCCAGTAGTAAGGACGAACAACAGGGGCAGCCCCAGCATTTT.

The gene calls are TRBV7-9 and TRBJ2-1; 7 nucleotides line up with TRBD1. The CDR3 is made up of 15 amino acids. J was trimmed by 6 bases and V by 2 bases; bases with no gene match: 7. Germline loops: CDR1 SEHNR, CDR2 FQNEAQ (reference sequence). Here the CDR3 reads CASSLLSGQINEQFF. The CDR3 nucleotides read TGTGCCAGCAGCTTACTTTCGGGACAGATCAATGAGCAGTTCTTC.

The rearrangement links TRBV7-2 to TRBJ1-1, with TRBD1 matching 8 bases. Germline V gene lookup returns CDR1 SGHTA and CDR2 FQGNSA. This CDR3 is built from 15 residues. J was trimmed by 0 bases and V by 1 base; bases with no gene match: 1. The CDR3 sequence is CASSLGTGMNTEAFF. CDR3 nucleotide sequence: TGTGCCAGCAGCTTAGGGACAGGGATGAACACTGAAGCTTTCTTT.

CDR3 residues: CASSLGQSSGNTIYF. CDR3 coding DNA: TGTGCCAGCAGCCTCGGACAGAGCTCTGGAAACACCATATATTTT. The rearrangement joins TRBV9 to TRBJ1-3; perhaps TRBD1 as D (6 bases). The germline V gene has CDR1 SGDLS and CDR2 YYNGEE. Trimming shortened V by 4 bases and J by 0 bases, and 11 bases separated the two germline ends. The CDR3 contains 15 residues.

The gene calls are TRBV5-6 and TRBJ1-2; unclear D gene. The germline gives CDR1 SGHDT, CDR2 YYEEEE. The CDR3 totals 16 residues. V was clipped by 0 bases and J by 2 bases, with 14 bases between them. The CDR3 DNA sequence: TGTGCCAGCAGCTTGGAGTTGGTGGGCTGGAACTATGGCTACACCTTC. This translates into CASSLELVGWNYGYTF.

V and J are TRBV19 and TRBJ2-1; 10 bases fit TRBD1. The trim removed 7 bases at V and 1 base at J, leaving 4 bases unmatched. Germline CDR1 LNHDA, CDR2 SQIVND (reference sequence). The CDR3 has 15 residues. DNA of the CDR3: TGTGCCAGTACCTTGGGACAGGGGTCCTACAATGAGCAGTTCTTC. Protein: CASTLGQGSYNEQFF.